These 3 T cell receptor beta chains share one sample of origin, sequenced in a study of OX40 agonist ivuxolimab in advanced cancers. The assay was immunoSEQ multiplex PCR, and TCRdb's table has in-frame clones only and misses some. This sample has roughly 48,000 clones, with more than 80% found just once. Sequences were derived from CD4+ or CD8+ T cells sorted from blood, sampled in a trial of the OX40 agonist ivuxolimab. The origin of the receptors is an adult with an advanced solid tumor such as melanoma, head and neck, liver or kidney cancer.

The rearrangement uses TRBV4-3 and TRBJ2-2; no clear D. This CDR3 is built from 13 residues. Germline-derived CDR1 and CDR2 are LGHNA and YSLEER. The V end was cut by 4 bases, the J end by 5 bases, with 8 bases between. CDR3: CASSPGPTGELFF. The CDR3 coding sequence is TGCGCCAGCAGCCCGGGCCCGACCGGGGAGCTGTTTTTT.

The chain links TRBV19 to TRBJ2-7, with D possibly being TRBD2 (5 bases). Germline CDR1 reads LNHDA; CDR2 reads SQIVND (reference sequence). The CDR3 consists of 13 residues. With 5 bases removed from V and 3 bases from J, the gap between germline ends came to 11 bases. The CDR3, as DNA: TGTGCCAGTAGTCCCACCCGGGGCTACGAGCAGTACTTC. Its protein is CASSPTRGYEQYF.

This clone was seen once. This sequence joins TRBV5-5 and TRBJ2-1; TRBD2 might be the D (7 bases). CDR1 is SGHKS, CDR2 YYEKEE, per germline (reference sequence). V was trimmed by 3 bases and J by 7 bases, leaving 14 bases between them. The CDR3 has 14 amino acids. The CDR3 loop is CASSSRGGANEQFF. For the CDR3, the DNA is TGTGCCAGCAGCTCTCGAGGGGGGGCTAATGAGCAGTTCTTC.